This T cell receptor (beta chain) was observed in a study of CD8 T cells in Susac syndrome. Random hexamers were used to reverse transcribe an amount of about 0.45 to 1 ug RNA. TCRdb ran MiXCR on the immunoSEQ multiplex PCR reads and lists one entry per CDR3 protein. The sample carries some 210,000 distinct CDR3 sequences, roughly 93% recorded once. Study-level points and caveats: Clonal expansion was not observed in the Susac syndrome CD4+ T cell repertoires.

Worth noting for this clonotype: What it binds is not known.

This CDR3 contains 15 residues. Germline values: CDR1 DFQATT, CDR2 SNEGSKA (reference sequence). Trimming cost V 3 bases and J 2 bases; bases outside gene matches: 9. TEMRA cells were enriched by FACS, and CD4+ and CD8+ T cells were negatively isolated. This clonotype was sampled from a human donor with Susac syndrome. The chain couples TRBV20-1 to TRBJ2-5, with 7 bases lining up with TRBD1. Sequencing used CD4+ T cells from PBMCs. This CDR3 reads CSARGTESAQETQYF. The DNA of the CDR3 is TGCAGTGCTAGGGGGACAGAGTCGGCGCAAGAGACCCAGTACTTC.